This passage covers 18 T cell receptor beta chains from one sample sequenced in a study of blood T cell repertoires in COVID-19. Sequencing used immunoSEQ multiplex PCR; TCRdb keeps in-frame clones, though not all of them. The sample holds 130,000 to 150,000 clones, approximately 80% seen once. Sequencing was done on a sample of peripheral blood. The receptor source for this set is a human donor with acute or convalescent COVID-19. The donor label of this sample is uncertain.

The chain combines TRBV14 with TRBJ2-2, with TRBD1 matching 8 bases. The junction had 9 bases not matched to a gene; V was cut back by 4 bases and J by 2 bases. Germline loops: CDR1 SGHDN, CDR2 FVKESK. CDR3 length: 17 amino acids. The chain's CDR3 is CASSRLLPGGNTGELFF. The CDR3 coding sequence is TGTGCCAGCAGCCGTCTCCTCCCAGGGGGCAACACCGGGGAGCTGTTTTTT.

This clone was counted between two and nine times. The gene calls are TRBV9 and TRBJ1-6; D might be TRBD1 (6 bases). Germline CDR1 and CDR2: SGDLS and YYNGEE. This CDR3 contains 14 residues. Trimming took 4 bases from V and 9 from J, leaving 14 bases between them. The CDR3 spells CASSPGHLVSPLHF. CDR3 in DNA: TGTGCCAGCAGCCCGGGACACCTTGTTTCACCCCTCCACTTT.

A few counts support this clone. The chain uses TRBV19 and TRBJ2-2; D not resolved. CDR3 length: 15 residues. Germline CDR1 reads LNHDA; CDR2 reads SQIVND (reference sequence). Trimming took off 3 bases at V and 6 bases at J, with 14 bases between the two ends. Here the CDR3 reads CASSIDQAAPGELFF. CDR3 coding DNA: TGTGCCAGTAGTATCGACCAGGCAGCACCCGGGGAGCTGTTTTTT.

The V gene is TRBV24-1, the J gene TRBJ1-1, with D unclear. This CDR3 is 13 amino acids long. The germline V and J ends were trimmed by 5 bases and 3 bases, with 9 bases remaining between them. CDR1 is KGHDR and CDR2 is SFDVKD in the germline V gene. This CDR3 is CATSVSGHTEAFF. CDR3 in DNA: TGTGCCACCAGTGTCTCAGGCCACACTGAAGCTTTCTTT.

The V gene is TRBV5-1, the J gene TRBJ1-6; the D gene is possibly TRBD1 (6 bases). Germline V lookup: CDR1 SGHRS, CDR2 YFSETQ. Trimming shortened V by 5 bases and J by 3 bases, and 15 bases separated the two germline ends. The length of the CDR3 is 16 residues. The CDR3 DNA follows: TGCGCCAGCAGTGCCCGGACAGCGAACTATAATTCACCCCTCCACTTT. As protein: CASSARTANYNSPLHF.

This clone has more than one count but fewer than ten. The CDR3 reads CASSPWSPNLAIGNQPQHF. In DNA, the CDR3 is TGTGCCAGCAGTCCCTGGAGTCCAAATCTGGCCATTGGCAATCAGCCCCAGCATTTT. This chain uses TRBV27 with TRBJ1-5; D call uncertain. This CDR3 spans 19 amino acids. Germline V lookup: CDR1 MNHEY, CDR2 SMNVEV (reference sequence). Trimming cost V 5 bases and J 2 bases, with 25 bases left between them.

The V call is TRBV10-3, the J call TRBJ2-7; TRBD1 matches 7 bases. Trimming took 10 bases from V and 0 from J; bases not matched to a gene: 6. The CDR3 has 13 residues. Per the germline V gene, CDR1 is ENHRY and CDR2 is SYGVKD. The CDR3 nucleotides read TGTGCCACCGGACAGGTCGACTCCTACGAGCAGTACGTC. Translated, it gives CATGQVDSYEQYV.

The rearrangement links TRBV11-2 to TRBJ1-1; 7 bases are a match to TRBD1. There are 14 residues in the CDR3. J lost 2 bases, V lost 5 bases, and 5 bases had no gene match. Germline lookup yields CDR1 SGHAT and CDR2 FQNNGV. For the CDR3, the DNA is TGTGCCAGCAGCCTACAGGGGAGTAACACTGAAGCTTTCTTT. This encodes CASSLQGSNTEAFF.

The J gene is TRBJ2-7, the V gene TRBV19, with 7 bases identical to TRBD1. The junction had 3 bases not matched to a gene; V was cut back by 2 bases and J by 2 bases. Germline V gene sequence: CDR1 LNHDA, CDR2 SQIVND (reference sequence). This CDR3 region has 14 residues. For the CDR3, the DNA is TGTGCCAGTAGTATAAAGGGGGCCCCCTACGAGCAGTACTTC. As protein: CASSIKGAPYEQYF.

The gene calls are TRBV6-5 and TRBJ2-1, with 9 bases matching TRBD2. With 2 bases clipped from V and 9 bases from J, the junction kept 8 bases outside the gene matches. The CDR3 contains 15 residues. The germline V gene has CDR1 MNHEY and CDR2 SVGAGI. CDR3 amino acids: CASSYSGGGAGEQFF. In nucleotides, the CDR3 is TGTGCCAGCAGTTACAGTGGCGGGGGGGCAGGTGAGCAGTTCTTC.

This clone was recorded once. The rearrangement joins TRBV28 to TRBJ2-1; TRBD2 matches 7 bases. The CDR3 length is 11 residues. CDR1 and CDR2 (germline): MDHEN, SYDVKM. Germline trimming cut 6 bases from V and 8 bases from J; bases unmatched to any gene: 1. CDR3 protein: CASSRGDEQFF. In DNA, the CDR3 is TGTGCCAGCAGCCGGGGGGATGAGCAGTTCTTC.

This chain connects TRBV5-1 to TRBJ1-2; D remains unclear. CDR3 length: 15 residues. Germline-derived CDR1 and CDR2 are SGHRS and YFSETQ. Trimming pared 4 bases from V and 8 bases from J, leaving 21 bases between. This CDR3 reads CASSPHEGAYKGYTF. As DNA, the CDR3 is TGCGCCAGCAGCCCGCATGAGGGCGCCTACAAAGGCTACACCTTC.

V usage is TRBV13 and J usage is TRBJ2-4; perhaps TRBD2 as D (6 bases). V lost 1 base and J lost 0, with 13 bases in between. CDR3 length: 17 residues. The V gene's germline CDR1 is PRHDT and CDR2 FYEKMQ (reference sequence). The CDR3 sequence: CASSLDGGTLAKNIQYF. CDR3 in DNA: TGTGCCAGCAGCTTAGATGGGGGGACCTTAGCCAAAAACATTCAGTACTTC.

CDR3: CASSSLSAYSYEQYF. The CDR3 nucleotides are TGCGCCAGCAGCTCCCTCTCAGCGTACTCCTACGAGCAGTACTTC. The chain joins TRBV5-1 to TRBJ2-7; no clear D gene. Trimming took off 3 bases at V and 0 bases at J, with 13 bases between the two ends. CDR3 length equals 15 residues. Germline CDR1 is SGHRS and CDR2 is YFSETQ. Together with reference TRBV5-1 and TRBJ2-7, the CDR3 gives the full variable domain: KAGVTQTPRYLIKTRGQQVTLSCSPISGHRSVSWYQQTPGQGLQFLFEYFSETQRNKGNFPGRFSGRQFSNSRSEMNVSTLELGDSALYLCASSSLSAYSYEQYFGPGTRLTVT.

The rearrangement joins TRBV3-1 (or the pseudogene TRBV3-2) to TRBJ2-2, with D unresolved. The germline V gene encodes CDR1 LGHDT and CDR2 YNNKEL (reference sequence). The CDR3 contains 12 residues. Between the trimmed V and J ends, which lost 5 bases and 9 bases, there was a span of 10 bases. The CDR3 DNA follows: TGTGCCAGCAGCTCCCAGATAAGGGAGCTGTTTTTT. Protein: CASSSQIRELFF.

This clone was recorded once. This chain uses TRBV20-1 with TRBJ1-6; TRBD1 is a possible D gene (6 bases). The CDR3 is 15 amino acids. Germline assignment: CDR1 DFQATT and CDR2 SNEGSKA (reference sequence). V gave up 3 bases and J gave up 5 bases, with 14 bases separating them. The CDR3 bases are TGCAGTGCTAGTGCGCAGGGGCTTCATAATTCACCCCTCCACTTT. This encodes CSASAQGLHNSPLHF.

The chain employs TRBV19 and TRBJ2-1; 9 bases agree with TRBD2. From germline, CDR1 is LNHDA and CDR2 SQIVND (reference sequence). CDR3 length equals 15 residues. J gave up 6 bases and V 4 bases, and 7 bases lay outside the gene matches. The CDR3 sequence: CASSKSGGQLNEQFF. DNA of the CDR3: TGTGCCAGTAGTAAAAGCGGGGGGCAACTCAATGAGCAGTTCTTC.

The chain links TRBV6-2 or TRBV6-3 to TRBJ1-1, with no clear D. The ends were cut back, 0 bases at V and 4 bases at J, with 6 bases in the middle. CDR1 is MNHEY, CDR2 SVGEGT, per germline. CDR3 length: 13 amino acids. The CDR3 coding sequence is TGTGCCAGCAGTTACTCGGGAGTCACTGAAGCTTTCTTT. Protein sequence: CASSYSGVTEAFF.